This TCR beta chain was sequenced in a study of blood T cell repertoires in COVID-19. Study-wide background: Sample material is recorded as cDNA or gDNA derived from T cells, B-cell-depleted T cells, or PBMCs.

CDR1 and CDR2 (germline): SGDLS, YYNGEE. Unmatched junction bases numbered 5, after V lost 3 bases and J lost 8 bases. The CDR3 consists of 14 residues. The protocol was immunoSEQ multiplex PCR, while the TCRdb copy is restricted to in-frame clones and leaves out a portion. The sample consists of about 320,000 clones, 65% to 90% of them appearing once. The rearrangement uses TRBV9 and TRBJ1-5, with TRBD1 identical over 10 bases. This TCR came from a human donor in a cohort sampled during active COVID-19. Sequencing used peripheral blood. In nucleotides, the CDR3 is TGTGCCAGCAGCGCGACAGGGGGCCAGGAGCCCCAGCATTTT. This codes for CASSATGGQEPQHF. The whole variable domain, remainder taken from reference TRBV9 and TRBJ1-5, is DSGVTQTPKHLITATGQRVTLRCSPRSGDLSVYWYQQSLDQGLQFLIQYYNGEERAKGNILERFSAQQFPDLHSELNLSSLELGDSALYFCASSATGGQEPQHFGDGTRLSIL.